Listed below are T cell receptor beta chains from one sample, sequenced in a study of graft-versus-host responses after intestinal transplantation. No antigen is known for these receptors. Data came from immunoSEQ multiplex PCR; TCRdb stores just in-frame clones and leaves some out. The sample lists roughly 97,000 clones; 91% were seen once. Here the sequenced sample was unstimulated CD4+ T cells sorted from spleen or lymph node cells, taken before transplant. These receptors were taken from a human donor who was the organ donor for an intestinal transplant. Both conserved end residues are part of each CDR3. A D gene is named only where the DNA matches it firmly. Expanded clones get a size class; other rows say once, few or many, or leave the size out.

cdr3_nt: TGTGCCAGCAGTGTTCCCAGTTCAGGTGCTAATGAAAAACTGTTTTTT
cdr3_aa: CASSVPSSGANEKLFF
d_call: .
v_call: TRBV2
j_call: TRBJ1-4
clone_size: .

cdr3_nt: TGCAGCGTTGCCAGGGACAGGGCTATGGGAGCGGATACGCAGTATTTT
cdr3_aa: CSVARDRAMGADTQYF
d_call: TRBD1
v_call: TRBV29-1
j_call: TRBJ2-3
clone_size: .

cdr3_nt: TGTGCCAGCTCCGGGACAGGGATTAGTAATGAGCAGTTCTTC
cdr3_aa: CASSGTGISNEQFF
d_call: TRBD1
v_call: TRBV7-9
j_call: TRBJ2-1
clone_size: .

cdr3_nt: TGTGCCTGGAGTCCAGGTAGCAATCAGCCCCAGCATTTT
cdr3_aa: CAWSPGSNQPQHF
d_call: .
v_call: TRBV30
j_call: TRBJ1-5
clone_size: .

cdr3_nt: TGCAGTGCTCCGGGATACTATGGCTACACCTTC
cdr3_aa: CSAPGYYGYTF
d_call: .
v_call: TRBV20-1
j_call: TRBJ1-2
clone_size: .

cdr3_nt: TGTGCCAGCAGCGGAGGCAGGGGATCTGAAGCTTTCTTT
cdr3_aa: CASSGGRGSEAFF
d_call: .
v_call: TRBV7-3
j_call: TRBJ1-1
clone_size: .

cdr3_nt: TGTGCCAGCAGCCGTAACCCTCTCCACCGGGGCTCCTACAATGAGCAGTTCTTC
cdr3_aa: CASSRNPLHRGSYNEQFF
d_call: .
v_call: TRBV9
j_call: TRBJ2-1
clone_size: .

cdr3_nt: TGTGCCACTGCCACAAGAAACCAAGAGACCCAGTACTTC
cdr3_aa: CATATRNQETQYF
d_call: .
v_call: TRBV7-2
j_call: TRBJ2-5
clone_size: .

cdr3_nt: TGTGCCAGCAGTTTATTAGGCAGGGGTCGTGACACCGGGGAGCTGTTTTTT
cdr3_aa: CASSLLGRGRDTGELFF
d_call: .
v_call: TRBV27
j_call: TRBJ2-2
clone_size: .

cdr3_nt: TGTGCCAGCAGGACCGGGACACTTAACACTGAAGCTTTCTTT
cdr3_aa: CASRTGTLNTEAFF
d_call: .
v_call: TRBV27
j_call: TRBJ1-1
clone_size: .

cdr3_nt: TGCGCCAGCAGCGGGAGGGACGGATCACCCCTCCACTTT
cdr3_aa: CASSGRDGSPLHF
d_call: .
v_call: TRBV5-1
j_call: TRBJ1-6
clone_size: .

cdr3_nt: TGCGCCAGCAGCTTGGCCGGGGGGGAACTCTACGAGCAGTACTTC
cdr3_aa: CASSLAGGELYEQYF
d_call: TRBD2
v_call: TRBV5-1
j_call: TRBJ2-7
clone_size: once

cdr3_nt: TGTGCCAGCAGCTTGGGGCAGGGGGCAATGTATGGCTACACCTTC
cdr3_aa: CASSLGQGAMYGYTF
d_call: TRBD1
v_call: TRBV7-9
j_call: TRBJ1-2
clone_size: .

cdr3_nt: TGTGCCAGCAGTTCACAGGGGGCGGGTAATGAAAAACTGTTTTTT
cdr3_aa: CASSSQGAGNEKLFF
d_call: TRBD1
v_call: TRBV27
j_call: TRBJ1-4
clone_size: .

cdr3_nt: TGTGCCAGCAGTGACCCAGCGGGGGGGCGGGCGACCCAGTACTTC
cdr3_aa: CASSDPAGGRATQYF
d_call: TRBD2
v_call: TRBV6-1
j_call: TRBJ2-5
clone_size: .

cdr3_nt: TGTGCCTGGACGGGGGGGGGTGAGCAGTTCTTC
cdr3_aa: CAWTGGGEQFF
d_call: TRBD2
v_call: TRBV30
j_call: TRBJ2-1
clone_size: .

cdr3_nt: TGTGCCAGCAGGTCAGCCGGGGGGGGAATTGACGGCTACACCTTC
cdr3_aa: CASRSAGGGIDGYTF
d_call: .
v_call: TRBV7-2
j_call: TRBJ1-2
clone_size: .

cdr3_nt: TGTGCCAGCAGCCCCCCCGGGACAGGGTTTTACGAGCAGTACTTC
cdr3_aa: CASSPPGTGFYEQYF
d_call: TRBD1
v_call: TRBV7-3
j_call: TRBJ2-7
clone_size: once

cdr3_nt: TGTGCCAGCAGTTTCCTACAGGGAGGGGAAGGAAACACCATATATTTT
cdr3_aa: CASSFLQGGEGNTIYF
d_call: .
v_call: TRBV28
j_call: TRBJ1-3
clone_size: once

cdr3_nt: TGTGCCAGCACCTCGACAGGGGGCTCCTACAATGAGCAGTTCTTC
cdr3_aa: CASTSTGGSYNEQFF
d_call: TRBD1
v_call: TRBV6-1
j_call: TRBJ2-1
clone_size: once

cdr3_nt: TGTGCCAGCATGAGGAGGGGTGACACCGGGGAGCTGTTTTTT
cdr3_aa: CASMRRGDTGELFF
d_call: .
v_call: TRBV6-1
j_call: TRBJ2-2
clone_size: .

cdr3_nt: TGTGCCAGCAGCCTTAGCGGGGGCTCCTACAATGAGCAGTTCTTC
cdr3_aa: CASSLSGGSYNEQFF
d_call: TRBD2
v_call: TRBV7-8
j_call: TRBJ2-1
clone_size: .

cdr3_nt: TGTGCCAGCAGCCAAGATAGGGGCGTATTCGACACTGAAGCTTTCTTT
cdr3_aa: CASSQDRGVFDTEAFF
d_call: .
v_call: TRBV4-2
j_call: TRBJ1-1
clone_size: once

cdr3_nt: TGTGCCAGCAGAGACGGTAGTACAGGGATAAGGGAGCAGTACTTC
cdr3_aa: CASRDGSTGIREQYF
d_call: .
v_call: TRBV27
j_call: TRBJ2-7
clone_size: .

cdr3_nt: TGTGCCAGCAGCCGCGGACTAGCGGGGCCCACAGATACGCAGTATTTT
cdr3_aa: CASSRGLAGPTDTQYF
d_call: TRBD2
v_call: TRBV11-1
j_call: TRBJ2-3
clone_size: .

cdr3_nt: TGTGCCAGCAGCCCACACACATACGACAGGAGGAACTATGGCTACACCTTC
cdr3_aa: CASSPHTYDRRNYGYTF
d_call: .
v_call: TRBV11-2
j_call: TRBJ1-2
clone_size: .

cdr3_nt: TGTGCCAGCAGTGTCCCAGGGGGACCCTACGAGCAGTACTTC
cdr3_aa: CASSVPGGPYEQYF
d_call: TRBD1
v_call: TRBV28
j_call: TRBJ2-7
clone_size: .

cdr3_nt: TGTGCCAGCAGCTTAGCGACAGGGCACTACGAGCAGTACTTC
cdr3_aa: CASSLATGHYEQYF
d_call: TRBD1
v_call: TRBV11-1
j_call: TRBJ2-7
clone_size: .

cdr3_nt: TGTGCCAGCAGCTTAGGGGGCTTCGAACCCTACGAGCAGTACTTC
cdr3_aa: CASSLGGFEPYEQYF
d_call: .
v_call: TRBV7-8
j_call: TRBJ2-7
clone_size: .

cdr3_nt: TGTGCCAGTAGTATCAACAGGGGGCGAGAGACCCAGTACTTC
cdr3_aa: CASSINRGRETQYF
d_call: TRBD1
v_call: TRBV19
j_call: TRBJ2-5
clone_size: .

cdr3_nt: TGTGCCAGCAGCTTTTCCAGGGGCGATAATTCACCCCTCCACTTT
cdr3_aa: CASSFSRGDNSPLHF
d_call: .
v_call: TRBV7-9
j_call: TRBJ1-6
clone_size: .